This T cell receptor beta chain was sequenced in a study of T cells in Graves' hyperthyroidism and ophthalmopathy. Study-wide results and caveats: Ophthalmopathy and stable hyperthyroidism were separated by a 13 V-J model.

Lactation, pregnancy, other autoimmune disease or uncontrolled infection led to exclusion of patients. Germline V lookup: CDR1 GTSNPN, CDR2 SVGIG (reference sequence). The CDR3 totals 16 residues. Trimming stripped 4 bases from V and 3 bases from J, with 19 bases between. Remarks on this clonotype: Its antigen is undetermined.

Authors of the study amplified TCR beta CDR3 regions from RNA transcripts. Carried out on the TCR CDR3, a first-round RT-PCR used the HTBI primer set. One entry per CDR3 protein results from TCRdb running MiXCR on the multiplex PCR reads. The sample gives about 640,000 distinct CDR3 sequences, about a fifth of which show up once; over 30% is in the top ten. The origin of this receptor is a man aged 25-45 years with Graves' ophthalmopathy. The sequenced sample was blood. The gene calls are TRBV30 and TRBJ2-1; D is possibly TRBD1 (5 bases). CDR3 sequence (DNA): TGTGCCTGGAAAGACCAGGGAAAGATACGCTACAATGAGCAGTTCTTC. The encoded protein is CAWKDQGKIRYNEQFF.